This T cell receptor delta chain was documented in a study of γδ T cells in repeated Plasmodium falciparum infection. TCRdb called clones from the multiplex PCR reads again using CATT. In the table there are around 52,000 delta-chain clones, approximately 1.5% of which are singletons. In its sample, this clone was seen many times. TCRdb has a much larger clone's protein, which differs at residue 12 from the translation of this DNA, likely because of a read error; what is shown is the protein translated from the DNA. This CDR3 has 17 amino acids. V dropped 3 bases and J dropped 4 bases, with 23 bases sitting between them. Germline V gene data show CDR1 as GEAIGNYY and CDR2 as EKD. Flow sorting of PBMC yielded separate Vgamma9/Vdelta2+ and Vdelta2-negative gammadelta T cell populations for bulk repertoire analysis.

This clonotype was obtained from a pool of human donors (malaria-infected and uninfected, not separated). The material sequenced was gamma-delta T cells from blood. The chain links TRDV2 to TRDJ1; tentatively, D is TRDD3 (5 bases). TCRdb records no J gene; here it was assigned by comparing the DNA to germline. CDR3 DNA sequence: TGTGCCTGTGACCGGGTTCCCGGGGTGGGGTCCCACGATAAACTCATCTTT. This encodes CACDRVPGVGSHDKLIF.